This T cell receptor (beta chain) was sequenced in a study of T cell changes during pregnancy in multiple sclerosis. The CDR3 extends over 16 amino acids. The V end was cut by 4 bases, the J end by 7 bases, with 20 bases between. Germline CDR1 SGHDN, CDR2 FVKESK. Measured with immunoSEQ multiplex PCR; TCRdb has only the in-frame clones, and not every one. The repertoire holds 80,000 to 100,000 clones, with 92% as singletons. The sample here was peripheral blood, taken in the first trimester of pregnancy. The rearrangement joins TRBV14 to TRBJ2-1, with a weak D call TRBD2 (5 bases). The source is a female donor with multiple sclerosis, enrolled in a pregnancy study. The CDR3 sequence is CASSLRGSVLRNEQFF. CDR3 DNA: TGTGCCAGCAGCCTGAGAGGGTCCGTGTTGAGAAATGAGCAGTTCTTC.